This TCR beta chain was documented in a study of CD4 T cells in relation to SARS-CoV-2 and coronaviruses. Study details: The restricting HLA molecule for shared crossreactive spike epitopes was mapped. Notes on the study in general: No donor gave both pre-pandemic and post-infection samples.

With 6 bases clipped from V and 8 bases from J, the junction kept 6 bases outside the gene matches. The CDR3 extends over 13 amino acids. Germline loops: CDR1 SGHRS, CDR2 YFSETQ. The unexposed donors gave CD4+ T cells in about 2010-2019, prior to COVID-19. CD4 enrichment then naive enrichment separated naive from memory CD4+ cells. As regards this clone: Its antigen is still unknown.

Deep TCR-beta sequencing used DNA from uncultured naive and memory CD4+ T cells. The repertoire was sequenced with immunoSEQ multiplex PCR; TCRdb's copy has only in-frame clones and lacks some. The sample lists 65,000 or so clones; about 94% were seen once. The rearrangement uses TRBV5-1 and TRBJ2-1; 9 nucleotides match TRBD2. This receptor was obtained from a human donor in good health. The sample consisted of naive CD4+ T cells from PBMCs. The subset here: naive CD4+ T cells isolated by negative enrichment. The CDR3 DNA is TGCGCCAGCAACACATTAGCGGGAGATGAGCAGTTCTTC. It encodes CASNTLAGDEQFF.